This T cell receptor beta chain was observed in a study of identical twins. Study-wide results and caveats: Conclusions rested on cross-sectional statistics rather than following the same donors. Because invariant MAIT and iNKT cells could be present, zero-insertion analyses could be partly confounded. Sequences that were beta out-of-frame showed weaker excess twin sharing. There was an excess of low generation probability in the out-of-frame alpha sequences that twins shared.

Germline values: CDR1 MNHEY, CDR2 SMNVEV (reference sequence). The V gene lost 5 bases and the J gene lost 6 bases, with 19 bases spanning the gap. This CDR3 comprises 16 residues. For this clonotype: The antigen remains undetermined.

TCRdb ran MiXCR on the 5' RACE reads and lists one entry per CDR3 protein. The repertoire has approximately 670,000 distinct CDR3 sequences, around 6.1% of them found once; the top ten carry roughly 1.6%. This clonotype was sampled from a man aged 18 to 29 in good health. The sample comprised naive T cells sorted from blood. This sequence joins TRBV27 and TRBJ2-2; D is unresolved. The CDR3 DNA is TGTGCCAGCAGTCAACTCGGCTCGCCGCTGGCCGGGGAGCTGTTTTTT. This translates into CASSQLGSPLAGELFF.